This T cell receptor beta chain appears in the sequencing data of a study of blood T cell repertoires in COVID-19. The wider study: Samples came from the United States, Italy and Spain, spanning acute and convalescent COVID-19. Sample material is recorded as cDNA or gDNA derived from T cells, B-cell-depleted T cells, or PBMCs.

The method was immunoSEQ multiplex PCR; TCRdb's version includes in-frame clones alone and lacks a portion of them. The sample comprises about 84,000 clones, 65% to 85% of which are singletons, and around 29% rests with the top ten. V lost 3 bases to trimming and J lost 3 bases, with 2 bases between them. Germline V gives CDR1 DFQATT, CDR2 SNEGSKA (reference sequence). The CDR3 loop spans 10 amino acids. This clone was recorded once. The chain links TRBV20-1 to TRBJ2-5; unclear D gene. This receptor was identified in a woman aged 80 or over with acute or convalescent COVID-19. The sequencing sample was made of peripheral blood. CDR3 amino acids: CSASEETQYF. The CDR3 DNA follows: TGCAGTGCTAGCGAAGAGACCCAGTACTTC.